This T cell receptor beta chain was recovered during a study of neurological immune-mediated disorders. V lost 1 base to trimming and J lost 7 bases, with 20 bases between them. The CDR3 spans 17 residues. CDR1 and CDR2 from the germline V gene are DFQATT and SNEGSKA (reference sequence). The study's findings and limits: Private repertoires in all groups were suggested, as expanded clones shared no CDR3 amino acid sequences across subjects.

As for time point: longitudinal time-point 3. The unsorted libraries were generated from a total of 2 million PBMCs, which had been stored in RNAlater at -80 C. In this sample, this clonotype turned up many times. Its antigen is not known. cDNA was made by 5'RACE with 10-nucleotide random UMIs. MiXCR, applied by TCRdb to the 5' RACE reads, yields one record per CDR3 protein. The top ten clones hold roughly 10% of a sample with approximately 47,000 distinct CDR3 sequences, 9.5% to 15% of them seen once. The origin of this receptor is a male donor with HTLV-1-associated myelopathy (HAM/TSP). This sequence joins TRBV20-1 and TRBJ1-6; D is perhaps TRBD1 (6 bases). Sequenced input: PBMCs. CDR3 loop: CSARVPTRGAGNSPLHF. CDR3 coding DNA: TGCAGTGCTAGAGTTCCGACCCGGGGGGCAGGGAATTCACCCCTCCACTTT.